The rows below give T cell receptor beta chains drawn from one sample of a study of OX40 agonist ivuxolimab in advanced cancers. Data came from immunoSEQ multiplex PCR; TCRdb stores just in-frame clones and leaves some out. Here the sample spans about 56,000 clones, about 85% being singletons. Sequenced here: CD4+ or CD8+ T cells sorted from blood, sampled in a trial of the OX40 agonist ivuxolimab. All receptors derive from an adult with an advanced solid tumor such as melanoma, head and neck, liver or kidney cancer. Each CDR3 is given with its conserved first and last residue. The D gene is left open where the match is weak. Clone size is shown for a subset of rows, as once, few, many or a class of expanded clone.

v_call	clone_size	d_call	j_call	cdr3_nt	cdr3_aa
TRBV6-6	NA	NA	TRBJ2-7	TGTGCCAGCAGTATAGGATTCTCCAACTACGAGCAGTACTTC	CASSIGFSNYEQYF
TRBV2	NA	TRBD2	TRBJ2-7	TGTGCCAGCAGAAATGGGCTAGCGGGGGGGAACGAGCAGTACTTC	CASRNGLAGGNEQYF
TRBV2	NA	NA	TRBJ1-2	TGTGCCAGCAGCCCTCAGGAGAGGCCCTCTAACTATGGCTACACCTTC	CASSPQERPSNYGYTF
TRBV15	once	NA	TRBJ1-5	TGTGCCACCAGCAGAGATAGGGAGGCGCCCCAGCATTTT	CATSRDREAPQHF
TRBV28	NA	NA	TRBJ1-1	TGTGCCAGCAGCCCCGGGACCTTAGCCCCGGAAGCTTTCTTT	CASSPGTLAPEAFF
TRBV27	once	NA	TRBJ2-1	TGTGCCAGCAGAGACTACAATGAGCAGTTCTTC	CASRDYNEQFF
TRBV9	NA	NA	TRBJ1-6	TGTGCCAGCAGCCCCGGTTGGCCTTCACCCCTCCACTTT	CASSPGWPSPLHF
TRBV2	NA	NA	TRBJ2-2	TGTGCCAGCAGTCGGCAGCGGGCGAACACCGGGGAGCTGTTTTTT	CASSRQRANTGELFF
TRBV28	NA	NA	TRBJ2-5	TGTGCCAGCAGCACCGGACAGCAAGAGACCCAGTACTTC	CASSTGQQETQYF
TRBV25-1	NA	TRBD1	TRBJ2-1	TGTGCCAGCATCGACACAGGGGGCGCTTACAATGAGCAGTTCTTC	CASIDTGGAYNEQFF
TRBV2	NA	NA	TRBJ1-1	TGTGCCAGCAGTGTAGACGGCCGGGGGACTGAAGCTTTCTTT	CASSVDGRGTEAFF
TRBV14	NA	NA	TRBJ2-1	TGTGCCAGCAGCCTCGGTATATGGGAGTCTGCGTTCTTC	CASSLGIWESAFF
TRBV7-8	NA	NA	TRBJ2-7	TGTGCCAGCAGCTTAGATGCAGGGAGCTCCTACGAGCAGTACTTC	CASSLDAGSSYEQYF
TRBV5-1	few	TRBD1	TRBJ2-3	TGCGCCAGCGGAAAGACAGGGGGAGTCGCAGATACGCAGTATTTT	CASGKTGGVADTQYF
TRBV2	few	NA	TRBJ2-3	TGTGCCAGCAGTGCCTGGCAGGGGGGCAGGACAGATACGCAGTATTTT	CASSAWQGGRTDTQYF
TRBV7-9	NA	NA	TRBJ1-1	TGTGCCAGCAGCTCACCGCCCGGGGGCAATACTGAAGCTTTCTTT	CASSSPPGGNTEAFF
TRBV18	NA	NA	TRBJ1-5	TGTGCCAGCTCACCTGGGACCGATCAGCCCCAGCATTTT	CASSPGTDQPQHF
TRBV28	NA	NA	TRBJ1-5	TGTGCCAGCAGTTACGGGGGGGATGGTCAGCCCCAGCATTTT	CASSYGGDGQPQHF
TRBV19	NA	NA	TRBJ2-1	TGTGCCAGTAGTAGGGGATTCGCGGGCAATGAGCAGTTCTTC	CASSRGFAGNEQFF
TRBV2	NA	NA	TRBJ2-2	TGTGCCAGCAGTGAATTAGGGCACACCGGGGAGCTGTTTTTT	CASSELGHTGELFF
TRBV6-1	NA	NA	TRBJ1-1	TGTGCCAGCATCCCACAGGGCATGAACACTGAAGCTTTCTTT	CASIPQGMNTEAFF
TRBV5-1	few	TRBD2	TRBJ2-7	TGCGCCAGCAGCCCGGGGGGGCCCGAGCAGTACTTC	CASSPGGPEQYF
TRBV6-1	few	NA	TRBJ1-5	TGTGCCAGCAGCGTACAGGGTATCAGCAATCAGCCCCAGCATTTT	CASSVQGISNQPQHF
TRBV7-6	NA	NA	TRBJ2-5	TGTGCCAGCAGCTATGGGGACGTCCAAGAGACCCAGTACTTC	CASSYGDVQETQYF
TRBV19	once	NA	TRBJ1-6	TGTGCCAGTACCACAGGAAGCAATTCACCCCTCCACTTT	CASTTGSNSPLHF
TRBV27	NA	NA	TRBJ2-5	TGTGCCAGCAGTACGCTCAGGGGAATTAGAGAGACCCAGTACTTC	CASSTLRGIRETQYF
TRBV19	NA	NA	TRBJ2-3	TGTGCCAGTAGCCCAGCCGAACAACCAAATAGGATAGCAGATACGCAGTATTTT	CASSPAEQPNRIADTQYF
TRBV9	NA	TRBD2	TRBJ2-3	TGTGCCAGCAGCGTTGCTAGACTAGCGGGAGGGCCAGATACGCAGTATTTT	CASSVARLAGGPDTQYF
TRBV29-1	NA	TRBD1	TRBJ2-7	TGCAGCGTGGAGACAGGGCGTGAGCAGTACTTC	CSVETGREQYF
TRBV28	NA	NA	TRBJ1-4	TGTGCCAGCAGTTTGACGGGGGATGAAAAACTGTTTTTT	CASSLTGDEKLFF
TRBV7-9	few	TRBD2	TRBJ2-1	TGTGCCAGCAGCTTATCGACTAGCGGGAGTAGAAATGAGCAGTTCTTC	CASSLSTSGSRNEQFF
TRBV7-9	NA	NA	TRBJ2-6	TGTGCCAGCAGCCTTGGGCAGGGCTCCCTCTCTGGGGCCAACGTCCTGACTTTC	CASSLGQGSLSGANVLTF